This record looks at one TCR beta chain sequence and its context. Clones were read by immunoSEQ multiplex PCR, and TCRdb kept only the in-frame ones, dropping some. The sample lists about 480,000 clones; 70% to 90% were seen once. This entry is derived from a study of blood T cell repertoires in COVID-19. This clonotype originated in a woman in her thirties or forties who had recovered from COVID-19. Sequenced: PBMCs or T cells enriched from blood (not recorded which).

The CDR3 is CASSPTGAREKLFF. The CDR3 DNA is TGTGCCAGCAGCCCGACAGGGGCGCGGGAAAAACTGTTTTTT. This chain uses TRBV6-5 with TRBJ1-4, with TRBD1 matching 8 bases. CDR1 is MNHEY and CDR2 is SVGAGI in the germline V gene. V shed 6 bases, J shed 8 bases, and the junction held 8 bases outside the gene matches. The CDR3 spans 14 residues.